The 27 T cell receptor beta chains below were found in one sample sequenced in a study of blood T cells in healthy people across ages. The second PCR ran about 6 to 11 cycles with a sample-barcoded 5' primer and J-beta primers. TCRdb called the 5' RACE reads again in MiXCR, with one record for every CDR3 protein. The sample lists roughly 1,500,000 distinct CDR3 sequences, about 31% occurring once. Material for sequencing was blood. Receptor source: a woman in her 30s in good health.

A remark on this clonotype: One end of the junction varies from germline; a read error may be responsible. The rearrangement joins TRBV28 to TRBJ2-7; D gene uncertain. The CDR3 sequence is 12 residues long. Germline V gene sequence: CDR1 MDHEN, CDR2 SYDVKM. The CDR3 sequence is CACSWTDYEQYF. The DNA of the CDR3 is TGTGCCTGCAGTTGGACGGACTACGAGCAGTACTTC.

The genes are TRBV27 and TRBJ2-7; D might be TRBD1 or TRBD2, each matching 5 bases. Trimming removed 7 bases from V and 1 base from J, with 17 bases in between. This CDR3 is 15 amino acids long. Germline V CDR1 and CDR2: MNHEY, SMNVEV (reference sequence). The CDR3 loop is CASNSRGAKSYEQYF. CDR3 DNA sequence: TGTGCCAGCAACTCCCGAGGGGCCAAGTCCTACGAGCAGTACTTC.

The chain uses TRBV4-1 and TRBJ2-1, with a weak D call TRBD2 (6 bases). V dropped 0 bases and J dropped 1 base, with 16 bases sitting between them. This CDR3 is built from 18 residues. The germline gives CDR1 MGHRA, CDR2 YSYEKL. The CDR3 region has the DNA TGCGCCAGCAGCCAAGAGGAAATCGGGACTGAATCCTACAATGAGCAGTTCTTC. Residues: CASSQEEIGTESYNEQFF.

This clonotype turned up a few times. The genes are TRBV5-1 and TRBJ2-3; TRBD2 matches 8 bases. Germline V lookup: CDR1 SGHRS, CDR2 YFSETQ. The CDR3 extends over 15 amino acids. V lost 2 bases, J lost 6 bases, and 8 bases stayed unmatched. CDR3 sequence: CASSLFGRAEDTQYF. For the CDR3, the DNA is TGCGCCAGCAGCTTATTCGGGAGGGCGGAGGATACGCAGTATTTT.

This clonotype was seen only a few times. The chain has TRBV29-1 and TRBJ1-2, with D perhaps matching TRBD1 (5 bases). This CDR3 spans 14 amino acids. From germline, CDR1 is SQVTM and CDR2 ANQGSEA. Trimming left V 4 bases short and J 8 bases short, with 20 bases between. CDR3 DNA sequence: TGCAGCGTTGGGACCGGGACCCTCGCTCGAGGCTACACCTTC. This encodes CSVGTGTLARGYTF.

This clonotype was detected a few times. J is TRBJ2-7 and V is TRBV13, with 7 bases matching TRBD2. Germline V gene sequence: CDR1 PRHDT, CDR2 FYEKMQ (reference sequence). The CDR3 totals 15 residues. Unmatched junction bases numbered 10, after V lost 5 bases and J lost 3 bases. DNA of the CDR3: TGTGCCAGCAGCCCCACGGGGGGTCGCAGCTACGAGCAGTACTTC. Translating gives CASSPTGGRSYEQYF.

This clonotype has only a few counts. V is TRBV20-1 and J is TRBJ2-7, with 12 positions matching TRBD2. The CDR3 has 16 amino acids. V gave up 3 bases and J gave up 3 bases; unmatched junction bases: 9. The germline V gene encodes CDR1 DFQATT and CDR2 SNEGSKA (reference sequence). The CDR3 loop is CSARPTSGSTGYEQYF. CDR3 in DNA: TGCAGTGCTAGGCCGACTAGCGGGAGTACAGGCTACGAGCAGTACTTC.

This chain connects TRBV29-1 to TRBJ2-6, with D possibly TRBD2 on 6 matching bases. This CDR3 spans 15 amino acids. CDR1 is SQVTM and CDR2 is ANQGSEA in the germline V gene. CDR3 nucleotide sequence: TGCAGTCGGACTACCCCAGGCGCCGGGGCCAACGTCCTGACTTTC. Its protein is CSRTTPGAGANVLTF.

The chain carries TRBV5-1 and TRBJ1-2, with 12 bases identical to TRBD1. Trimming at V came to 0 bases and at J to 7 bases, leaving 7 bases not matched to a gene. The CDR3 is 16 amino acids. Looked up from germline, CDR1 is SGHRS and CDR2 is YFSETQ. CDR3 in DNA: TGCGCCAGCAGCTTGGCCGGGACAGGGGGCGTCTTTGGCTACACCTTC. It specifies CASSLAGTGGVFGYTF.

The rearrangement uses TRBV10-3 and TRBJ2-7; 8 bases fit TRBD2. The CDR3 is made up of 14 amino acids. The V segment lost 4 bases and the J segment 4 bases; nucleotides outside the gene matches: 6. Germline CDR1 and CDR2: ENHRY and SYGVKD. This CDR3 is CAISGTGGIYEQYF. The CDR3, as DNA: TGTGCCATCAGTGGGACGGGAGGGATATACGAGCAGTACTTC.

This clonotype occurred a few times. This rearrangement joins TRBV9 to TRBJ2-5; D is unclear. The J call could be wrong; TRBJ2-7 is a better fit for the DNA end. Germline V gene data show CDR1 as SGDLS and CDR2 as YYNGEE. The CDR3 extends over 15 amino acids. The CDR3 coding sequence is TGTGCCAGCAGCGTATTCGGCCGATTAGATGGCGAGCAGTACTTC. Its translation: CASSVFGRLDGEQYF.

The genes are TRBV7-3 and TRBJ1-1; possible D gene TRBD1, 6 bases. This CDR3 has 13 residues. Germline V gene data show CDR1 as SGHTA and CDR2 as FQGTGA. V was clipped by 7 bases and J by 11 bases, with 20 bases between them. This chain's CDR3 is CASTSDRGGEAFF. CDR3 sequence (DNA): TGTGCCAGCACCTCTGACCGGGGGGGCGAGGCTTTCTTT.

This clonotype was seen more than once but under ten times. The rearrangement uses TRBV20-1 and TRBJ1-6; D is perhaps TRBD1 (5 bases). V was pared by 5 bases and J by 11 bases, with 22 bases between. This CDR3 has 15 amino acids. Germline CDR1 is DFQATT and CDR2 is SNEGSKA (reference sequence). CDR3: CSAAPLGGTGAPLHF. CDR3 coding DNA: TGCAGTGCTGCCCCCCTGGGAGGGACCGGGGCACCCCTCCACTTT.

This clonotype was detected a few times. The chain recombines TRBV6-1 with TRBJ2-7; tentative D call: TRBD1 (5 bases). The J call may not be correct, given that the DNA end is closer to TRBJ2-5. The CDR3 totals 15 residues. Per the germline V gene, CDR1 is MNHNS and CDR2 is SASEGT. The CDR3 bases are TGTGCCAGCAGTGAAGAACACAGGCCGTTGGAGACCCAGTACTTC. This translates into CASSEEHRPLETQYF.

V usage is TRBV5-1 and J usage is TRBJ2-7; TRBD1 is a possible D gene (5 bases). This CDR3 spans 15 amino acids. CDR1 is SGHRS and CDR2 is YFSETQ in the germline V gene. V was clipped by 5 bases and J by 2 bases, with 17 bases between them. CDR3 region: CASRQGAQGAYEQYF. CDR3 nucleotide sequence: TGCGCCAGCAGGCAAGGGGCCCAAGGGGCCTACGAGCAGTACTTC.

The genes are TRBV18 and TRBJ2-1, with a weak D call TRBD1 (6 bases). Trimming cost V 2 bases and J 8 bases, with 16 bases left between them. Germline assignment: CDR1 KGHSH and CDR2 LQKENI. This CDR3 has 15 residues. CDR3 in DNA: TGTGCCAGCTCACCAGTGAGCCAGGGGTGGGATGAGCAGTTCTTC. Protein product: CASSPVSQGWDEQFF.

This clonotype turned up a few times. The V and J genes are TRBV3-1 and TRBJ2-1, with TRBD2 matching over 8 bases. CDR3 size: 16 residues. Germline V gene lookup returns CDR1 LGHDT and CDR2 YNNKEL (reference sequence). J was trimmed by 6 bases and V by 0 bases; bases with no gene match: 7. The CDR3 DNA is TGTGCCAGCAGCCAAGAGGGGGCGCTAGCGGGCAATGAGCAGTTCTTC. Encoded protein: CASSQEGALAGNEQFF.

The chain carries TRBV20-1 and TRBJ2-3; 8 nucleotides align to TRBD2. The CDR3 consists of 14 residues. CDR1 DFQATT and CDR2 SNEGSKA come from the germline V gene (reference sequence). The V gene end was trimmed by 5 bases and the J gene end by 1 base; junction bases not matched to a gene: 5. Here the CDR3 reads CSAHGLAGTDTQYF. Here the CDR3 DNA reads TGCAGTGCTCACGGACTAGCAGGCACAGATACGCAGTATTTT.

The chain couples TRBV3-1 to TRBJ2-5; 7 bases line up with TRBD1. Near its end, the DNA agrees better with TRBJ2-7, so the J call may be wrong. The CDR3 spans 15 residues. Germline CDR1 and CDR2: LGHDT and YNNKEL (reference sequence). CDR3 in DNA: TGTGCCAGCAGCCAAGATCCTGCAGGGGGTTACGAGCAGTACTTC. This gives the protein CASSQDPAGGYEQYF.

This chain connects TRBV6-5 to TRBJ2-7; TRBD2 is a possible D gene (5 bases). The CDR3 loop spans 13 amino acids. Germline V CDR1 and CDR2: MNHEY, SVGAGI. The V and J ends lost 7 bases and 2 bases respectively, with 12 bases between them. The CDR3 DNA reads as TGTGCCAGCAAACAAGACGGGACCTACGAGCAGTACTTC. It yields the protein CASKQDGTYEQYF.

This clonotype was counted between two and nine times. The chain combines TRBV3-1 with TRBJ2-1; 11 bases are a match to TRBD2. Germline CDR1 and CDR2: LGHDT and YNNKEL (reference sequence). The CDR3 is 15 residues long. With 3 bases clipped from V and 7 bases from J, the junction kept 5 bases outside the gene matches. The CDR3 sequence is CASSQTRTSGNEQFF. The CDR3 nucleotides are TGTGCCAGCAGCCAGACCCGGACTAGCGGGAATGAGCAGTTCTTC.

This clonotype has a count of ten or more. The rearrangement uses TRBV15 and TRBJ2-1; D is ambiguous. V lost 0 bases to trimming and J lost 4 bases, with 4 bases between them. This CDR3 is built from 13 residues. Germline V gene lookup returns CDR1 LNHNV and CDR2 YYDKDF (reference sequence). In DNA, the CDR3 is TGTGCCACCAGCAGAGAAGGTTACAATGAGCAGTTCTTC. Its translation is CATSREGYNEQFF.

The V call is TRBV4-1, the J call TRBJ2-1; 7 positions agree with TRBD2. The CDR3 contains 16 residues. V lost 2 bases, J lost 3 bases, and 7 bases stayed unmatched. CDR1 and CDR2 from the germline V gene are MGHRA and YSYEKL. As DNA, the CDR3 is TGCGCCAGCAGCCAAATCCCTAGCGGCGACTACAATGAGCAGTTCTTC. It codes for CASSQIPSGDYNEQFF.

The rearrangement links TRBV20-1 to TRBJ1-5, with D possibly being TRBD1 (5 bases). CDR1 and CDR2 from the germline V gene are DFQATT and SNEGSKA (reference sequence). The CDR3 is 15 amino acids. V lost 3 bases and J 2 bases, leaving 14 bases between the germline ends. CDR3 amino acids: CSASRWRRGNQPQHF. CDR3 nucleotide sequence: TGCAGTGCTAGCAGGTGGCGCAGGGGCAATCAGCCCCAGCATTTT.

This clonotype came up a few times. The CDR3 spells CSARDQASPRAYNEQFF. In DNA, the CDR3 is TGCAGTGCTAGAGATCAAGCTAGCCCCAGGGCTTACAATGAGCAGTTCTTC. The chain joins TRBV20-1 to TRBJ2-1; tentatively, D is TRBD1 or TRBD2 (5 bases each). This CDR3 contains 17 residues. Trimming removed 0 bases at V and 4 bases at J, with 19 bases between. Looked up from germline, CDR1 is DFQATT and CDR2 is SNEGSKA (reference sequence).

This clonotype was seen only a few times. This chain uses TRBV5-5 with TRBJ2-7; TRBD1 matches at 7 bases. This CDR3 is built from 14 residues. The junction had 5 bases not matched to a gene; V was cut back by 1 base and J by 4 bases. Germline CDR1 is SGHKS and CDR2 is YYEKEE (reference sequence). CDR3 in amino acids: CASSLFVRGYEQYF. Written as DNA, the CDR3 is TGTGCCAGCAGCTTGTTCGTCAGGGGGTACGAGCAGTACTTC.

Comments on this clonotype: Given a much more abundant clone one base away, this may be a read error. J is TRBJ2-5 and V is TRBV25-1, with 9 bases aligning to TRBD1. The J call may be wrong; the DNA end is better matched by TRBJ2-7. This CDR3 contains 14 residues. Germline values: CDR1 MGHDK, CDR2 SYGVNS. CDR3 in amino acids: CASRETGGKDEQYF. The CDR3 bases are TGTGCCAGCAGGGAGACAGGGGGTAAGGACGAGCAGTACTTC.